This entry describes one T cell receptor (beta chain). Authors' data handling: Amplification from reference gene primers served as the basis for estimated nucleated cell counts. Profiled with immunoSEQ multiplex PCR; TCRdb holds only in-frame clones, not every one. That table is the source of V, J and clone size, and D and trimming were worked out from the DNA. The sample comprises about 160,000 clones, over 75% of which are singletons, and 9.5% to 11% rests with the top ten. Germline CDR1 ENHRY, CDR2 SYGVKD. V dropped 4 bases and J dropped 1; count of bases not matched to a gene: 4. The CDR3 spans 16 residues. The data belong to a study of blood T cell repertoires in COVID-19. Across the whole study: The analysed material was cDNA or gDNA that came from T cells, B-cell-depleted T cells, or PBMCs.

The V call is TRBV10-3, the J call TRBJ2-6; the match to TRBD1 covers 7 bases. The TCR was taken from a man aged 55 to 70 with active or convalescent COVID-19. Material for sequencing was peripheral blood. The CDR3 is CAISVRTGSGANVLTF. CDR3 in DNA: TGTGCCATCAGTGTACGGACAGGTTCTGGGGCCAACGTCCTGACTTTC.